This T cell receptor beta chain comes out of a study of blood T cells in healthy people across ages. The people who gave samples were healthy Caucasians from Russia, aged roughly 6 to 90. About 10 milliliters of peripheral blood were drawn from each donor into EDTA-treated tubes. Germline V gives CDR1 MNHEY, CDR2 SMNVEV (reference sequence). The trim removed 5 bases at V and 9 bases at J, leaving 16 bases unmatched. This CDR3 spans 17 amino acids. Primed by a sample-barcoded 5' primer and a J-beta primer mix, a second PCR proceeded for about 6 to 12 cycles. The template-switch adaptor, which had 12 random nucleotides, put a tag on each cDNA molecule. TCRdb independently ran MiXCR on the 5' RACE reads; one entry per CDR3 protein. The data hold around 1,800,000 distinct CDR3 sequences, with more than 35% observed a single time. This clonotype was seen a few times.

Sequencing was carried out using blood. The clonotype originates from a human donor in good health. V usage is TRBV27 and J usage is TRBJ2-1, with 10 bases that match TRBD2. CDR3: CASSLYTVGLAGVEQFF. CDR3 nucleotide sequence: TGTGCCAGCAGTCTTTATACGGTTGGGCTAGCGGGGGTTGAGCAGTTCTTC.